Each of the 15 T cell receptor beta chains below was sequenced from the same sample in a study of spatial heterogeneity in lung cancer. TCRdb called the 5' RACE reads again in MiXCR, with one record for every CDR3 protein. This table holds roughly 15,000 distinct CDR3 sequences, around 5.9% found once. Documented time point: blood at routine non-recurrence follow-up after resection. Sequences were derived from PBMCs, sampled at follow-up. Receptors were obtained from a male donor with early-stage non-small cell lung cancer.

This clonotype was observed many times. V gene TRBV20-1 combines with J gene TRBJ2-5; 7 nucleotides line up with TRBD2. The CDR3 has 14 residues. V was pared by 5 bases and J by 1 base, with 7 bases of the junction left unmatched. Germline V gene lookup returns CDR1 DFQATT and CDR2 SNEGSKA (reference sequence). CDR3 coding DNA: TGCAGTGCTCCGGGGGGATACGTCCAAGAGACCCAGTACTTC. Protein sequence: CSAPGGYVQETQYF.

V gene TRBV11-2 combines with J gene TRBJ2-1, with TRBD1 as a possible D gene (6 bases). Germline values: CDR1 SGHAT, CDR2 FQNNGV. With 1 base removed from V and 1 base from J, the gap between germline ends came to 8 bases. This CDR3 spans 15 amino acids. CDR3 region: CASSLVQGSYNEQFF. CDR3 in DNA: TGTGCCAGCAGCTTAGTACAGGGTTCCTACAATGAGCAGTTCTTC.

This clonotype was seen ten or more times. The chain uses TRBV4-1 and TRBJ1-3, with 7 bases fitting TRBD1. Germline CDR1 reads MGHRA; CDR2 reads YSYEKL. The length of the CDR3 is 15 residues. V gave up 4 bases and J gave up 1 base; unmatched junction bases: 4. This CDR3 is CASSPTGISGNTIYF. CDR3 DNA: TGCGCCAGCAGCCCGACAGGGATATCTGGAAACACCATATATTTT.

This clonotype was counted many times. The chain is built from TRBV11-2 and TRBJ1-3; no clear D gene. CDR3 size: 19 residues. Germline CDR1 is SGHAT and CDR2 is FQNNGV. V was cut by 5 bases and J by 0 bases, with 23 bases left in between. The CDR3 sequence is CASSPLGLPGRYSGNTIYF. The DNA for the CDR3 is TGTGCCAGCAGCCCTCTAGGGCTACCCGGGAGATACTCTGGAAACACCATATATTTT.

This chain joins TRBV12-3 or TRBV12-4 and TRBJ2-2; 7 nucleotides agree with TRBD1. The J segment lost 3 bases and the V segment lost 3 bases, leaving 4 bases of the junction unmatched. CDR3 length: 15 residues. The chain's CDR3 is CASSFLQGDTGELFF. The CDR3 DNA reads TGTGCCAGCAGTTTTCTCCAGGGGGACACCGGGGAGCTGTTTTTT.

This clonotype was detected a few times. This chain uses TRBV27 with TRBJ2-1; no reliable D call. The CDR3 is 14 residues long. Germline-derived CDR1 and CDR2 are MNHEY and SMNVEV (reference sequence). The germline V and J ends were trimmed by 7 bases and 1 base, with 11 bases remaining between them. CDR3 coding DNA: TGTGCCAGCACTTCATCGGTGTCCTACAATGAGCAGTTCTTC. Translated: CASTSSVSYNEQFF.

The chain has TRBV6-6 and TRBJ1-5; 9 bases align to TRBD1. The CDR3 runs to 18 residues. The junction had 11 bases not matched to a gene; V was cut back by 5 bases and J by 0 bases. Looked up from germline, CDR1 is MNHNY and CDR2 is SVGAGI (reference sequence). The CDR3 loop reads CASSRDRDRVHSNQPQHF. CDR3 in DNA: TGTGCCAGCAGTCGAGACCGGGACAGGGTGCATAGCAATCAGCCCCAGCATTTT.

This clonotype showed up many times. V and J are TRBV18 and TRBJ1-1, with no clear D. The ends were cut back, 5 bases at V and 6 bases at J, with 16 bases in the middle. The CDR3 totals 14 residues. Germline assignment: CDR1 KGHSH and CDR2 LQKENI. CDR3 bases: TGTGCCAGCTCATACGACCGCCAAGAGGCTGAAGCTTTCTTT. Amino acids: CASSYDRQEAEAFF.

This clonotype has a handful of counts. J is TRBJ2-1 and V is TRBV20-1; the match to TRBD2 covers 9 bases. CDR1 and CDR2 from the germline V gene are DFQATT and SNEGSKA (reference sequence). J gave up 5 bases and V 5 bases, and 10 bases lay outside the gene matches. The CDR3 has 15 residues. The DNA of the CDR3 is TGCAGTGCTTGGGGGTCGACTAGCGGAAACAATGAGCAGTTCTTC. Translation: CSAWGSTSGNNEQFF.

This clonotype was observed many times. The chain is built from TRBV9 and TRBJ2-1; perhaps TRBD2 as D (6 bases). The CDR3 is 13 amino acids. The germline gives CDR1 SGDLS, CDR2 YYNGEE. Trimming took off 3 bases at V and 5 bases at J, with 9 bases between the two ends. The CDR3 sequence is CASSAGGNNEQFF. The DNA of the CDR3 is TGTGCCAGCAGCGCCGGGGGAAACAATGAGCAGTTCTTC.

At least ten counts were recorded for this clonotype. The rearrangement links TRBV24-1 to TRBJ1-2, with no clear D. The CDR3 totals 14 residues. Germline CDR1 reads KGHDR; CDR2 reads SFDVKD. The ends were cut back, 2 bases at V and 4 bases at J, with 10 bases in the middle. CDR3 loop: CATSDSPGFYGYTF. The CDR3, as DNA: TGTGCCACCAGTGATTCCCCGGGATTCTATGGCTACACCTTC.

This clonotype is labeled medium-sized. The chain uses TRBV30 and TRBJ1-1, with unresolved D. From germline, CDR1 is GTSNPN and CDR2 SVGIG (reference sequence). The CDR3 contains 16 residues. The germline V and J ends were trimmed by 2 bases and 4 bases, with 20 bases remaining between them. CDR3 residues: CAWSRTRVPRGTEAFF. The CDR3 nucleotides are TGTGCCTGGAGTCGAACCCGGGTTCCCCGGGGCACTGAAGCTTTCTTT. Filled out from reference TRBV30 and TRBJ1-1, the complete variable domain reads SQTIHQWPATLVQPVGSPLSLECTVEGTSNPNLYWYRQAAGRGLQLLFYSVGIGQISSEVPQNLSASRPQDRQFILSSKKLLLSDSGFYLCAWSRTRVPRGTEAFFGQGTRLTVV.

This clonotype came up a few times. The chain joins TRBV7-2 to TRBJ2-7; a possible D gene is TRBD2 (6 bases). CDR1 and CDR2 from the germline V gene are SGHTA and FQGNSA. Trimming shortened V by 0 bases and J by 5 bases, and 8 bases separated the two germline ends. The CDR3 loop spans 13 amino acids. DNA for the CDR3: TGTGCCAGCAGCTTAGCGGGACTGAACGAGCAGTACTTC. Its protein is CASSLAGLNEQYF.

The rearrangement joins TRBV18 to TRBJ2-3, with a weak D call TRBD2 (6 bases). Per the germline V gene, CDR1 is KGHSH and CDR2 is LQKENI. Deletions cut 3 bases from V and 4 bases from J, with 8 bases between. The CDR3 length is 13 residues. As DNA, the CDR3 is TGTGCCAGCTCACCGGGACTCCCAGATACGCAGTATTTT. Translation: CASSPGLPDTQYF.

In this sample, this clonotype is medium-sized. The rearrangement uses TRBV12-3 or TRBV12-4 and TRBJ2-3; D is perhaps TRBD2 (6 bases). V dropped 4 bases and J dropped 4 bases, with 12 bases sitting between them. CDR3 length: 14 amino acids. DNA for the CDR3: TGTGCCAGCAGTTATGGGGGGTTGGCAGATACGCAGTATTTT. This codes for CASSYGGLADTQYF.